The T cell receptor (beta chain) described here comes from a study of T cell repertoires in cytomegalovirus infection. TCRdb analysed the reads with MiXCR anew, one entry per CDR3 protein. The repertoire holds some 170,000 distinct CDR3 sequences, with roughly a sixth as singletons. Per the germline V gene, CDR1 is MDHEN and CDR2 is SYDVKM. The V segment lost 4 bases and the J segment 8 bases; nucleotides outside the gene matches: 5. This CDR3 spans 15 amino acids. General observations from the study: CMV-specific HLA-C-restricted TCR beta clonotypes dominated the ex vivo response.

This clonotype turned up a few times. Its specificity is not known. The chain joins TRBV28 to TRBJ1-6; 10 bases map to TRBD1. Sequenced material: CD8+ T cells from PBMCs. The sequence was obtained from a human donor in good health (CMV status not recorded). Some clones in this sample may be carry-over from other donors' samples. This chain's CDR3 is CASSSRDRGYSPLHF. The CDR3 region has the DNA TGTGCCAGCAGTTCCCGGGACAGGGGTTATTCACCCCTCCACTTT.